This TCR beta chain was retrieved from a study of cytomegalovirus exposure and HLA in healthy donors. About the research overall: Clustering assigned 81% of the roughly 380 genotyped donors to the Caucasian-associated ancestry cluster.

The germline V gene has CDR1 MNHNS and CDR2 SASEGT. The CDR3 covers 13 residues. V was pared by 7 bases and J by 4 bases, with 13 bases between. This PCR relied on a set of 60 Vbeta primers and 13 Jbeta primers. The method was immunoSEQ multiplex PCR; TCRdb's version includes in-frame clones alone and lacks a portion of them. The sample gives around 130,000 clones, 75% of which show up once; roughly 3% is in the top ten. Overall study findings and caveats: Reports indicated that the classifier achieved high specificity and sensitivity in diagnosing cytomegalovirus status. In a later analysis, HLA-associated beta chains showed higher expansion and lower generation probabilities than comparable chains.

As concerns this clone: Its target is not known.

The chain recombines TRBV6-1 with TRBJ1-1; possibly TRBD1 for D (5 bases). This receptor was identified in a middle-aged woman in good health and CMV-seropositive. The source material was PBMCs. CDR3 sequence reads: CASIPWGGTEAFF. Here the CDR3 DNA reads TGTGCCAGCATCCCCTGGGGGGGCACTGAAGCTTTCTTT.